Listed here are 22 T cell receptor beta chains from one sample, sequenced in a study of metastatic and nonmetastatic thyroid tumors. TCRdb ran MiXCR on the PCR reads. The data show over 50,000 clones, 25% to 30% seen once. No patient received treatment before thyroid surgery. Specimen: blood. The receptors originated from a female donor with papillary thyroid cancer or a benign thyroid nodule (not recorded which). Some clones in this sample may be carry-over from other donors' samples.

In its sample, this clone was seen a few times. This chain uses TRBV30 with TRBJ1-5; D possibly corresponds to TRBD1 (6 bases). V was cut by 5 bases and J by 7 bases, with 15 bases left in between. Germline CDR1 reads GTSNPN; CDR2 reads SVGIG (reference sequence). This CDR3 comprises 13 residues. This CDR3 is CAWATQGDQPQHF. CDR3 coding DNA: TGTGCCTGGGCCACACAGGGAGACCAGCCCCAGCATTTT.

This clone is medium-sized within its sample. The J gene is TRBJ2-7, the V gene TRBV2; 8 nucleotides align to TRBD2. Germline V CDR1 and CDR2: SNHLY, FYNNEI. After removal of 7 bases from V and 2 bases from J, the junction contained 7 bases not matched to a gene. The CDR3 sequence is 14 residues long. This chain's CDR3 is CASMPPGGPYEQYF. The CDR3 DNA reads TGTGCCAGCATGCCTCCGGGAGGGCCCTACGAGCAGTACTTC.

A few counts support this clone. V is TRBV28 and J is TRBJ1-5; 7 nucleotides agree with TRBD1. CDR3 length: 18 amino acids. V dropped 6 bases and J dropped 0; count of bases not matched to a gene: 14. Germline V gene data show CDR1 as MDHEN and CDR2 as SYDVKM. The CDR3 region has the DNA TGTGCCAGCAGGGCAGAAGGGACAGCAAGTCATAGCAATCAGCCCCAGCATTTT. This sequence encodes CASRAEGTASHSNQPQHF. Complete variable domain (other parts from reference TRBV28 and TRBJ1-5): DVKVTQSSRYLVKRTGEKVFLECVQDMDHENMFWYRQDPGLGLRLIYFSYDVKMKEKGDIPEGYSVSREKKERFSLILESASTNQTSMYLCASRAEGTASHSNQPQHFGDGTRLSIL.

With regard to this clone: One end of the junction is discordant with germline, which a read error may explain. This chain uses TRBV6-4 with TRBJ2-3; 9 positions agree with TRBD2. The germline gives CDR1 MRHNA, CDR2 SNTAGT. The CDR3 runs 14 residues. In DNA form, the CDR3 reads TGTGCCAGCAGTGAGGCTAGCGGGACAGACACGCAGTATTTT. Translating gives CASSEASGTDTQYF.

This clone was observed a few times. The rearrangement joins TRBV27 to TRBJ2-2, with 13 bases lining up with TRBD2. The ends lost 8 bases at V and 9 bases at J; junction bases unmatched: 3. The CDR3 covers 13 residues. Germline CDR1 MNHEY, CDR2 SMNVEV (reference sequence). The CDR3 bases are TGTGCCAGCCGGACTAGCGGGAGTAGGGAGCTGTTTTTT. Amino acid sequence: CASRTSGSRELFF.

To note about this clone: A much larger clone sits a single nucleotide away, making a read error possible. The V call is TRBV30, the J call TRBJ2-4; 10 bases agree with TRBD1. Germline V gene data show CDR1 as GTSNPN and CDR2 as SVGIG (reference sequence). This CDR3 contains 13 residues. The CDR3 DNA is TGTGCTTTGGACAGGGGGGGAGAAGACATTCAGTACTTC. Protein sequence: CALDRGGEDIQYF.

J is TRBJ1-1 and V is TRBV20-1, with a possible D match to TRBD1 (6 bases). The CDR3 length is 12 residues. From germline, CDR1 is DFQATT and CDR2 SNEGSKA (reference sequence). CDR3 sequence reads: CKIQGLNTEAFF. CDR3 DNA sequence: TGCAAGATTCAGGGGTTGAACACTGAAGCTTTCTTT.

V and J are TRBV28 and TRBJ2-2; the D gene is possibly TRBD1 (6 bases). Trimming took 2 bases from V and 5 from J, leaving 12 bases between them. Germline loops: CDR1 MDHEN, CDR2 SYDVKM. CDR3 length: 15 residues. This CDR3 reads CASSLVGAKTGELFF. The CDR3 DNA is TGTGCCAGCAGTTTAGTGGGGGCTAAAACCGGGGAGCTGTTTTTT.

This clone was recorded a few times. V and J are TRBV19 and TRBJ2-7; 7 bases are shared with TRBD2. The CDR3 has 14 residues. Germline V gene lookup returns CDR1 LNHDA and CDR2 SQIVND (reference sequence). Unmatched junction bases numbered 5, after V lost 4 bases and J lost 2 bases. The CDR3 nucleotides are TGTGCCAGTAGTACCTACGGGACTACCTACGAGCAGTACTTC. It translates to CASSTYGTTYEQYF.

This clone showed up many times. V and J are TRBV15 and TRBJ2-3; D ambiguous. V was trimmed by 0 bases and J by 2 bases, leaving 6 bases between them. From germline, CDR1 is LNHNV and CDR2 YYDKDF (reference sequence). The CDR3 sequence is 14 residues long. DNA for the CDR3: TGTGCCACCAGCAGAGATCGGGTCACAGATACGCAGTATTTT. This encodes CATSRDRVTDTQYF.

This clone was seen more than once but under ten times. The V gene is TRBV27, the J gene TRBJ2-7, with unresolved D. This CDR3 comprises 16 residues. Trimming stripped 5 bases from V and 1 base from J, with 18 bases between. Germline lookup yields CDR1 MNHEY and CDR2 SMNVEV (reference sequence). CDR3 DNA: TGTGCCAGCAGTGCCTACAATGCTGACTTATCCTACGAGCAGTACTTC. It translates to CASSAYNADLSYEQYF.

The V gene is TRBV27, the J gene TRBJ2-7; D possibly corresponds to TRBD2 (6 bases). Germline-derived CDR1 and CDR2 are MNHEY and SMNVEV (reference sequence). The CDR3 is 15 amino acids. V dropped 6 bases and J dropped 0 bases, with 15 bases sitting between them. The CDR3 DNA is TGTGCCAGCAGCTCCCTTGGGGAGGCCTCCTACGAGCAGTACTTC. Its translation is CASSSLGEASYEQYF.

A single count supports this clone. The chain uses TRBV5-6 and TRBJ2-2; D possibly corresponds to TRBD2 (6 bases). CDR1 SGHDT and CDR2 YYEEEE come from the germline V gene. V was trimmed by 2 bases and J by 7 bases, leaving 9 bases between them. The CDR3 runs to 13 residues. The CDR3 reads CASSLWGVGELFF. In DNA, the CDR3 is TGTGCCAGCAGCTTATGGGGGGTCGGGGAGCTGTTTTTT. The full variable domain, rest sourced from reference TRBV5-6 and TRBJ2-2, is DAGVTQSPTHLIKTRGQQVTLRCSPKSGHDTVSWYQQALGQGPQFIFQYYEEEERQRGNFPDRFSGHQFPNYSSELNVNALLLGDSALYLCASSLWGVGELFFGEGSRLTVL.

The chain carries TRBV27 and TRBJ2-1, with TRBD2 as a possible D gene (5 bases). Germline CDR1 MNHEY, CDR2 SMNVEV (reference sequence). The CDR3 is 13 amino acids. V was trimmed by 7 bases and J by 7 bases, leaving 14 bases between them. The DNA of the CDR3 is TGTGCCAGCACCCGACTATCGGGGAATGAGCAGTTCTTC. This encodes CASTRLSGNEQFF.

V usage is TRBV6-1 and J usage is TRBJ2-2; 8 bases are shared with TRBD2. Trimming took 8 bases from V and 7 from J; bases not matched to a gene: 9. CDR1 and CDR2 (germline): MNHNS, SASEGT. The CDR3 is made up of 14 amino acids. CDR3: CASRPAGEHGELFF. The CDR3, as DNA: TGTGCCAGCCGGCCAGCGGGAGAGCACGGGGAGCTGTTTTTT.

This clone was observed many times. Here the CDR3 DNA reads TGTGCCAGCAGCGGATCTCTGAGCAATGAGCAGTTCTTC. Translating it yields CASSGSLSNEQFF. The gene calls are TRBV9 and TRBJ2-1; no reliable D call. CDR3 length equals 13 residues. Trimming took 3 bases from V and 6 from J, leaving 10 bases between them. Germline-derived CDR1 and CDR2 are SGDLS and YYNGEE.

The V call is TRBV27, the J call TRBJ2-4, with D perhaps matching TRBD2 (5 bases). The germline gives CDR1 MNHEY, CDR2 SMNVEV (reference sequence). Trimming stripped 6 bases from V and 0 bases from J, with 9 bases between. CDR3 length: 14 residues. The CDR3 region has the DNA TGTGCCAGCAGGAGGGATCTAGCCAAAAACATTCAGTACTTC. Its protein is CASRRDLAKNIQYF.

This chain joins TRBV7-9 and TRBJ2-7; D remains unclear. The ends were cut back, 1 base at V and 3 bases at J, with 4 bases in the middle. Looked up from germline, CDR1 is SEHNR and CDR2 is FQNEAQ (reference sequence). This CDR3 region has 12 residues. CDR3 loop: CASSLGDYEQYF. The DNA of the CDR3 is TGTGCCAGCAGCTTAGGTGACTACGAGCAGTACTTC.

A few counts support this clone. The chain recombines TRBV6-2 or TRBV6-3 with TRBJ1-5; 7 nucleotides align to TRBD1. CDR1 MNHEY and CDR2 SVGEGT come from the germline V gene. J was trimmed by 0 bases and V by 6 bases; bases with no gene match: 2. This CDR3 contains 14 residues. The CDR3 reads CASRPGGSNQPQHF. Written as DNA, the CDR3 is TGTGCCAGCAGGCCAGGGGGTAGCAATCAGCCCCAGCATTTT.

As DNA, the CDR3 is TGTGCCAGCTCACCACGTCGGGTTCAGGCACAAGAGACCCAGTACTTC. Protein: CASSPRRVQAQETQYF. This chain connects TRBV18 to TRBJ2-5, with D unclear. The V gene lost 1 base and the J gene lost 2 bases, with 14 bases spanning the gap. The CDR3 covers 16 residues. Germline values: CDR1 KGHSH, CDR2 LQKENI. Drawing the rest from reference TRBV18 and TRBJ2-5, the complete variable domain is NAGVMQNPRHLVRRRGQEARLRCSPMKGHSHVYWYRQLPEEGLKFMVYLQKENIIDESGMPKERFSAEFPKEGPSILRIQQVVRGDSAAYFCASSPRRVQAQETQYFGPGTRLLVL.

The chain couples TRBV25-1 to TRBJ1-5; D is ambiguous. Trimming removed 7 bases at V and 5 bases at J, with 12 bases between. The CDR3 loop spans 13 amino acids. Germline lookup yields CDR1 MGHDK and CDR2 SYGVNS. The CDR3, as DNA: TGTGCCAGCATCCCGCGGGAGGATCAGCCCCAGCATTTT. Residues: CASIPREDQPQHF.

This clone has more than one count but fewer than ten. The rearrangement uses TRBV7-8 and TRBJ2-7, with 8 bases matching TRBD1. CDR3 length: 15 residues. Germline values: CDR1 SGHVS, CDR2 FQNEAQ. V lost 5 bases, J lost 1 base, and 7 bases stayed unmatched. CDR3 loop: CASSKGQDLSYEQYF. The CDR3 coding sequence is TGTGCCAGCAGCAAGGGACAGGATTTATCCTACGAGCAGTACTTC.